The 29 T cell receptor beta chains presented below share a single source sample, sequenced in a study of shared clonotypes between healthy human individuals. Sequencing was performed with immunoSEQ multiplex PCR; in TCRdb, only in-frame clones are kept and a portion is missing. This sample has approximately 940,000 clones, with over 60% found just once. The sequencing input was memory CD4+ T cells sorted from blood. As for subset: CD45RA-negative fraction. These receptors all come from a man between 18 and 35 years old in good health.

The rearrangement joins TRBV5-1 to TRBJ2-5; 10 bases line up with TRBD2. The CDR3 loop spans 16 amino acids. J gave up 8 bases and V 4 bases, and 14 bases lay outside the gene matches. Germline CDR1 reads SGHRS; CDR2 reads YFSETQ. DNA of the CDR3: TGCGCCAGCAGCCCGAATACTAGCGGGGCGAAGAGAACCCAGTACTTC. This codes for CASSPNTSGAKRTQYF.

This chain joins TRBV7-2 and TRBJ2-7; D is unresolved. The germline gives CDR1 SGHTA, CDR2 FQGNSA. This CDR3 spans 13 amino acids. V shed 5 bases and J shed 2 bases, with 10 bases lying between them. In DNA, the CDR3 is TGTGCCAGCAGCCTTTCTGGTCCCTACGAGCAGTACTTC. This codes for CASSLSGPYEQYF. Filled out from reference TRBV7-2 and TRBJ2-7, the complete variable domain reads GAGVSQSPSNKVTEKGKDVELRCDPISGHTALYWYRQSLGQGLEFLIYFQGNSAPDKSGLPSDRFSAERTGGSVSTLTIQRTQQEDSAVYLCASSLSGPYEQYFGPGTRLTVT.

This clone was observed a handful of times. The chain couples TRBV30 to TRBJ2-1; 13 positions match TRBD2. V lost 7 bases, J lost 7 bases, and 1 base stayed unmatched. In germline, CDR1 is GTSNPN, CDR2 SVGIG (reference sequence). This CDR3 has 12 amino acids. The CDR3: CASTSGRNEQFF. The CDR3 DNA sequence: TGTGCCTCGACTAGCGGGAGGAATGAGCAGTTCTTC.

This chain links TRBV7-2 with TRBJ2-7; D is unclear. Deletions cut 2 bases from V and 3 bases from J, with 17 bases between. Looked up from germline, CDR1 is SGHTA and CDR2 is FQGNSA. The CDR3 covers 16 residues. CDR3: CASSLRVQNPNYEQYF. CDR3 nucleotides: TGTGCCAGCAGCTTAAGGGTACAGAACCCAAACTACGAGCAGTACTTC.

At least ten counts were recorded for this clone. Distinct nucleotide sequences in the sample also encode this CDR3. This chain connects TRBV9 to TRBJ2-3; TRBD2 is a possible D gene (6 bases). Germline CDR1 is SGDLS and CDR2 is YYNGEE. The V end was cut by 0 bases, the J end by 4 bases, with 9 bases between. There are 14 residues in the CDR3. The chain's CDR3 is CASSVGRDSDTQYF. The CDR3 DNA follows: TGTGCCAGCAGCGTAGGGAGGGATTCAGATACGCAGTATTTT.

The chain links TRBV28 to TRBJ2-2; D call uncertain. V was pared by 7 bases and J by 8 bases, with 14 bases between. Germline V gene sequence: CDR1 MDHEN, CDR2 SYDVKM. The CDR3 sequence is 13 residues long. The CDR3 is CASTLPRAGELFF. For the CDR3, the DNA is TGTGCCAGCACACTACCCCGGGCAGGGGAGCTGTTTTTT.

This clone was seen only once. The chain is built from TRBV7-9 and TRBJ1-2, with D unclear. CDR3 size: 11 residues. Looked up from germline, CDR1 is SEHNR and CDR2 is FQNEAQ (reference sequence). V was shortened by 5 bases and J by 6 bases, with 7 bases between the two germline ends. The CDR3 coding sequence is TGTGCCAGCAGCACAGATCATGGCTACACCTTC. Its translation is CASSTDHGYTF.

This rearrangement joins TRBV28 to TRBJ1-4; 10 bases line up with TRBD1. Germline CDR1 MDHEN, CDR2 SYDVKM. The V segment lost 6 bases and the J segment 6 bases; nucleotides outside the gene matches: 4. This CDR3 is 14 amino acids long. CDR3 DNA: TGTGCCAGCAGGACAGGGGGCGCCGATGAAAAACTGTTTTTT. Its translation: CASRTGGADEKLFF. Together with reference TRBV28 and TRBJ1-4, the CDR3 gives the full variable domain: DVKVTQSSRYLVKRTGEKVFLECVQDMDHENMFWYRQDPGLGLRLIYFSYDVKMKEKGDIPEGYSVSREKKERFSLILESASTNQTSMYLCASRTGGADEKLFFGSGTQLSVL.

Notes on this clone: Other DNA sequences in this sample translate to the same CDR3. In DNA, the CDR3 is TGTGCCAGCAGTTACTCCGGGGGCTCTGGAAACACCATATATTTT. Protein product: CASSYSGGSGNTIYF. V usage is TRBV6-5 and J usage is TRBJ1-3; D is perhaps TRBD1 (5 bases). Trimming shortened V by 0 bases and J by 0 bases, and 6 bases separated the two germline ends. From germline, CDR1 is MNHEY and CDR2 SVGAGI. This CDR3 spans 15 amino acids.

V and J are TRBV6-5 and TRBJ2-3; tentative D call: TRBD1 (6 bases). Trimming shortened V by 4 bases and J by 4 bases, and 12 bases separated the two germline ends. The CDR3 covers 14 residues. CDR1 and CDR2 from the germline V gene are MNHEY and SVGAGI. CDR3 region: CASSFTRGSDTQYF. As DNA, the CDR3 is TGTGCCAGCAGTTTCACCAGGGGTTCAGATACGCAGTATTTT.

As to this clone: At one boundary the junction diverges from the germline segment, which might be a read error. The chain carries TRBV14 and TRBJ2-7, with 12 nucleotides matching TRBD2. This CDR3 region has 16 residues. Germline CDR1 reads SGHDN; CDR2 reads FVKESK. The CDR3 DNA follows: TGTGCCAGCAGCCAAGGACTAGCGGGAGTCTCCCACGAGCAGTACTTC. Its protein product is CASSQGLAGVSHEQYF.

This rearrangement joins TRBV11-3 to TRBJ2-3; TRBD2 matches at 7 bases. J lost 3 bases, V lost 1 base, and 7 bases had no gene match. Germline V lookup: CDR1 SGHNT, CDR2 YENEEA. CDR3 size: 16 residues. Here the CDR3 DNA reads TGTGCCAGCAGCTTAGGGGGCAGCGGGATGACAGATACGCAGTATTTT. Translation gives CASSLGGSGMTDTQYF.

V and J are TRBV5-4 and TRBJ2-3, with 11 bases aligning to TRBD1. The CDR3 has 17 amino acids. With V trimmed by 2 bases and J by 4 bases, 9 bases remained unmatched. Per the germline V gene, CDR1 is SGHNT and CDR2 is YYREEE (reference sequence). The CDR3: CASSFTGTGGWADTQYF. The CDR3 DNA follows: TGTGCCAGCAGCTTTACCGGGACAGGGGGTTGGGCAGATACGCAGTATTTT.

The sample holds a few counts of this clone. This chain links TRBV11-2 with TRBJ2-3; the D is unclear. V was trimmed by 5 bases and J by 0 bases, leaving 9 bases between them. This CDR3 has 14 amino acids. Germline CDR1 is SGHAT and CDR2 is FQNNGV. CDR3: CASSLRLSTDTQYF. The CDR3, as DNA: TGTGCCAGCAGCCTCCGACTCAGCACAGATACGCAGTATTTT.

J is TRBJ1-4 and V is TRBV5-1; tentatively, D is TRBD1 (5 bases). Trimming shortened V by 4 bases and J by 2 bases, and 18 bases separated the two germline ends. The germline V gene encodes CDR1 SGHRS and CDR2 YFSETQ. The CDR3 is 17 amino acids. The CDR3 loop reads CASSAGGTGRTNEKLFF. The CDR3 DNA sequence: TGCGCCAGCAGCGCGGGGGGTACGGGCAGGACTAATGAAAAACTGTTTTTT. The variable domain in full, with the rest retrieved from reference TRBV5-1 and TRBJ1-4, is KAGVTQTPRYLIKTRGQQVTLSCSPISGHRSVSWYQQTPGQGLQFLFEYFSETQRNKGNFPGRFSGRQFSNSRSEMNVSTLELGDSALYLCASSAGGTGRTNEKLFFGSGTQLSVL.

The V gene is TRBV19, the J gene TRBJ1-6; a weak D match, TRBD1 (6 bases). Germline values: CDR1 LNHDA, CDR2 SQIVND (reference sequence). There are 14 residues in the CDR3. V shed 8 bases and J shed 9 bases, with 17 bases lying between them. The CDR3 bases are TGTGCCAGTGGGGACATTCTAGTTGGTTCACCCCTCCACTTT. It translates to CASGDILVGSPLHF.

The V call is TRBV5-1, the J call TRBJ1-3, with D possibly TRBD1 on 5 matching bases. The germline V gene has CDR1 SGHRS and CDR2 YFSETQ. The V and J ends lost 0 bases and 0 bases respectively, with 10 bases between them. The CDR3 has 16 residues. This CDR3 is CASSLDPDSSGNTIYF. The CDR3 DNA follows: TGCGCCAGCAGCTTGGATCCCGACAGCTCTGGAAACACCATATATTTT. Full variable domain (remainder filled in from reference TRBV5-1 and TRBJ1-3): KAGVTQTPRYLIKTRGQQVTLSCSPISGHRSVSWYQQTPGQGLQFLFEYFSETQRNKGNFPGRFSGRQFSNSRSEMNVSTLELGDSALYLCASSLDPDSSGNTIYFGEGSWLTVV.

The rearrangement links TRBV7-9 to TRBJ1-2; the match to TRBD1 covers 7 bases. The CDR3 is made up of 15 amino acids. CDR1 is SEHNR, CDR2 FQNEAQ, per germline (reference sequence). Trimming cost V 0 bases and J 3 bases; bases outside gene matches: 4. The CDR3 reads CASSLAPGQYYGYTF. DNA of the CDR3: TGTGCCAGCAGCTTAGCCCCGGGACAGTACTATGGCTACACCTTC.

The rearrangement links TRBV18 to TRBJ2-2, with D uncertain. CDR1 and CDR2 (germline): KGHSH, LQKENI. This CDR3 comprises 13 residues. The V end was cut by 4 bases, the J end by 1 base, with 4 bases between. DNA of the CDR3: TGTGCCAGCTCACAGGGGAACACCGGGGAGCTGTTTTTT. This translates into CASSQGNTGELFF.

This clone was seen more than once but under ten times. The chain carries TRBV9 and TRBJ1-1; weak D call: TRBD1 (5 bases). Germline V gene sequence: CDR1 SGDLS, CDR2 YYNGEE. V lost 2 bases and J lost 5, with 10 bases in between. The CDR3 loop spans 13 amino acids. CDR3 region: CASSVQGGTEAFF. CDR3 DNA: TGTGCCAGCAGCGTTCAGGGTGGAACTGAAGCTTTCTTT.

This chain links TRBV5-5 with TRBJ2-6, with a possible D match to TRBD2 (6 bases). The germline gives CDR1 SGHKS, CDR2 YYEKEE (reference sequence). The CDR3 runs 16 residues. V was clipped by 4 bases and J by 0 bases, with 11 bases between them. CDR3 in DNA: TGTGCCAGCAGCCTGACTAGTAACTCTGGGGCCAACGTCCTGACTTTC. Translation gives CASSLTSNSGANVLTF. The entire variable domain, with the rest obtained from reference TRBV5-5 and TRBJ2-6, is as follows: DAGVTQSPTHLIKTRGQQVTLRCSPISGHKSVSWYQQVLGQGPQFIFQYYEKEERGRGNFPDRFSARQFPNYSSELNVNALLLGDSALYLCASSLTSNSGANVLTFGAGSRLTVL.

V usage is TRBV30 and J usage is TRBJ2-7, with 7 bases matching TRBD1. Trimming cost V 3 bases and J 4 bases; bases outside gene matches: 0. The CDR3 covers 11 residues. Germline V CDR1 and CDR2: GTSNPN, SVGIG (reference sequence). The CDR3 DNA reads as TGTGCCTGGAGGACAGGGTACGAGCAGTACTTC. Translated, it gives CAWRTGYEQYF.

This chain links TRBV5-1 with TRBJ2-5; TRBD1 matches 9 bases. CDR3 length: 14 residues. Germline V gene data show CDR1 as SGHRS and CDR2 as YFSETQ. J was trimmed by 4 bases and V by 10 bases; bases with no gene match: 11. CDR3 protein: CARVYNRGRETQYF. Written as DNA, the CDR3 is TGCGCCCGCGTCTATAACAGGGGGCGAGAGACCCAGTACTTC. Full variable domain (remainder filled in from reference TRBV5-1 and TRBJ2-5): KAGVTQTPRYLIKTRGQQVTLSCSPISGHRSVSWYQQTPGQGLQFLFEYFSETQRNKGNFPGRFSGRQFSNSRSEMNVSTLELGDSALYLCARVYNRGRETQYFGPGTRLLVL.

The CDR3 spells CASSEVYYGYTF. The CDR3 region has the DNA TGTGCCAGCAGTGAAGTTTACTATGGCTACACCTTC. The V and J genes are TRBV2 and TRBJ1-2; D not certain. Germline V gene data show CDR1 as SNHLY and CDR2 as FYNNEI. This CDR3 has 12 residues. The ends were cut back, 1 base at V and 3 bases at J, with 3 bases in the middle.

This clone was observed a few times. V and J are TRBV6-5 and TRBJ2-7; D gene unclear. Germline V lookup: CDR1 MNHEY, CDR2 SVGAGI. V was pared by 2 bases and J by 4 bases, with 6 bases between. This CDR3 contains 12 residues. The CDR3 sequence is CASSYDLYEQYF. CDR3 nucleotides: TGTGCCAGCAGTTACGATCTATACGAGCAGTACTTC.

V gene TRBV6-6 combines with J gene TRBJ1-1; 7 nucleotides match TRBD1. After removal of 6 bases from V and 0 bases from J, the junction contained 4 bases not matched to a gene. CDR3 length: 14 amino acids. Germline V lookup: CDR1 MNHNY, CDR2 SVGAGI (reference sequence). The CDR3 here is CASRSGQMNTEAFF. CDR3 in DNA: TGTGCCAGCAGGTCGGGACAGATGAACACTGAAGCTTTCTTT.

CDR3 DNA: TGTGCCAGCAGTGACAATCACGGGGCTAATGAAAAACTGTTTTTT. Its protein product is CASSDNHGANEKLFF. This chain connects TRBV6-1 to TRBJ1-4, with D unclear. CDR1 and CDR2 (germline): MNHNS, SASEGT. V was cut by 3 bases and J by 3 bases, with 11 bases left in between. The CDR3 runs to 15 residues.

The CDR3 spells CASILAANTDTQYF. Written as DNA, the CDR3 is TGTGCCAGCATCCTCGCGGCTAACACAGATACGCAGTATTTT. The chain has TRBV2 and TRBJ2-3; D not certain. The V end was cut by 7 bases, the J end by 2 bases, with 13 bases between. The CDR3 is made up of 14 amino acids. From germline, CDR1 is SNHLY and CDR2 FYNNEI.

The chain joins TRBV9 to TRBJ2-3; perhaps TRBD1 as D (6 bases). This CDR3 comprises 15 residues. Trimming took 3 bases from V and 2 from J, leaving 13 bases between them. Germline V lookup: CDR1 SGDLS, CDR2 YYNGEE. The CDR3 loop reads CASSGGTHYTDTQYF. As DNA, the CDR3 is TGTGCCAGCAGCGGAGGGACACACTACACAGATACGCAGTATTTT.